Presented here are 6 T cell receptor beta chains from one specimen sequenced in a study of T cell repertoires in aging, cancer and after chemotherapy. TCR beta rearrangements were amplified from peripheral blood genomic DNA. TRB rearrangements spanning V, D and J were amplified using mixed TRB-A/B primers. MiXCR, run by TCRdb on the multiplex PCR reads, gives a single entry per CDR3 protein. Of fewer than 6,500 distinct CDR3 sequences in the sample, approximately 30% were seen once. Sequencing was done on a sample of blood. The receptors here all came from a human donor in good health.

As to this clonotype: A much larger clone differs from this one at a single base, so this may be a read error. This chain links TRBV15 with TRBJ2-3; TRBD2 matches 9 bases. There are 17 residues in the CDR3. Germline CDR1 and CDR2: LNHNV and YYDKDF (reference sequence). The V and J ends lost 0 bases and 5 bases, in that order; junction bases with no gene match: 9. The CDR3 sequence: CATSRDGAGGPVDTQYF. DNA for the CDR3: TGTGCCACCAGCAGAGATGGGGCGGGAGGGCCGGTAGATACGCAGTATTTT.

In this sample, this clonotype turned up a few times. This chain uses TRBV7-7 with TRBJ2-1; D perhaps matches TRBD2 (6 bases). The CDR3 consists of 13 residues. In germline, CDR1 is SSHAT, CDR2 FNYEAQ (reference sequence). V was clipped by 5 bases and J by 5 bases, with 10 bases between them. CDR3 residues: CASSATRNNEQFF. The CDR3 coding sequence is TGTGCCAGCAGCGCGACTAGAAACAATGAGCAGTTCTTC.

Comment on this clonotype: Without the conserved terminal phenylalanine or tryptophan, this CDR3 likely stems from a read error. The V and J genes are TRBV11-3 and TRBJ2-1, with 7 bases lining up with TRBD2. V lost 9 bases and J lost 0; bases outside the gene matches: 5. Germline loops: CDR1 SGHNT, CDR2 YENEEA. This CDR3 region has 14 residues. The CDR3 here is CASSAGSSYNEQFL. The CDR3 DNA reads TGTGCCAGTTCAGCGGGGAGCTCCTACAATGAGCAGTTCTTA.

The chain employs TRBV18 and TRBJ2-1; 8 nucleotides agree with TRBD2. Germline V gene sequence: CDR1 KGHSH, CDR2 LQKENI. The CDR3 sequence is 15 residues long. Unmatched junction bases numbered 6, after V lost 3 bases and J lost 5 bases. In DNA form, the CDR3 reads TGTGCCAGCTCACCCGTCCTAGCGGGCCACAATGAGCAGTTCTTC. Protein sequence: CASSPVLAGHNEQFF.

This clonotype has more than one count but fewer than ten. This chain links TRBV4-3 with TRBJ2-7; a weak D match, TRBD2 (5 bases). The CDR3 spans 14 residues. V was shortened by 0 bases and J by 2 bases, with 8 bases between the two germline ends. Per germline, CDR1 LGHNA and CDR2 YSLEER. The CDR3 sequence: CASSQEGGPYEQYF. The CDR3 coding sequence is TGCGCCAGCAGCCAAGAAGGCGGGCCCTACGAGCAGTACTTC.

This clonotype was detected only a few times. This chain joins TRBV20-1 and TRBJ2-5; 10 nucleotides agree with TRBD1. The CDR3 sequence is 15 residues long. The V and J ends lost 0 bases and 5 bases, in that order; junction bases with no gene match: 6. CDR1 DFQATT and CDR2 SNEGSKA come from the germline V gene (reference sequence). The CDR3 reads CSARDPTGGYETQYF. CDR3 DNA: TGCAGTGCTAGAGACCCGACAGGGGGCTATGAGACCCAGTACTTC.